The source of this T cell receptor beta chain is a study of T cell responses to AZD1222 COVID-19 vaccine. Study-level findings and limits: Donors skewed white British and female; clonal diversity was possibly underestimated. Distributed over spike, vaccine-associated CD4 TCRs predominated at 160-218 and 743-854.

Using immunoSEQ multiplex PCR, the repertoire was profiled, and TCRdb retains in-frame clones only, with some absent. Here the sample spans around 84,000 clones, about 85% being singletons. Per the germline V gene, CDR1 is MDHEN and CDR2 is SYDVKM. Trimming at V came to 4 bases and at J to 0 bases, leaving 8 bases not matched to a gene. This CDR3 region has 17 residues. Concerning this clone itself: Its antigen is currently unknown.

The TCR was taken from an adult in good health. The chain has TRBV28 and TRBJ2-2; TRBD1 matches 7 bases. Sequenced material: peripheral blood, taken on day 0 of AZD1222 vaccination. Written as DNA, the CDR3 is TGTGCCAGCAGTTCACCCCAGGGGACAGCGAACACCGGGGAGCTGTTTTTT. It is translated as CASSSPQGTANTGELFF.